This TCR beta chain is drawn from a study of cytomegalovirus exposure and HLA in healthy donors. Study conclusions and caveats: In a later analysis, HLA-associated beta chains showed higher expansion and lower generation probabilities than comparable chains. Generally TCR sequences proved uncommon, though certain public TCRs appeared in numerous donors.

Note on this clone: Antigen: not known.

The PCR employed 60 Vbeta primers together with 13 Jbeta primers. Method: immunoSEQ multiplex PCR; TCRdb's copy keeps in-frame clones and lacks some. Here the sample spans about 130,000 clones, 83% being singletons. CDR1 is SGHRS, CDR2 YFSETQ, per germline. The length of the CDR3 is 14 residues. The receptor comes from a girl aged 2 to 10 in good health and CMV-seronegative. The V call is TRBV5-1, the J call TRBJ2-5; TRBD1 might be the D (5 bases). The closer fit of TRBJ2-7 to the DNA end suggests the J call may be wrong. The sequenced sample was PBMCs. CDR3 coding DNA: TGCGCCAGCAGCTTGGTTCAGGGTTCCTACGAGCAGTACTTC. It encodes CASSLVQGSYEQYF.